This T cell receptor beta chain was retrieved from a study of blood T cell repertoires in COVID-19. This table comes from immunoSEQ multiplex PCR, and its TCRdb copy is limited to in-frame clones, with some not included. This sample has some 42,000 clones; roughly 93% occur once, and the top ten carry about a tenth. This CDR3 is built from 15 residues. Germline CDR1 and CDR2: SGHVT and SQSDAQ. Trimming cost V 5 bases and J 4 bases, with 16 bases left between them. The chain joins TRBV7-4 to TRBJ2-3; no clear D. The sequence was collected from a man aged 50-59 years with active COVID-19. Sequenced material: peripheral blood. The CDR3: CASSAVNESADTQYF. In DNA form, the CDR3 reads TGTGCCAGCAGCGCCGTTAATGAAAGCGCAGATACGCAGTATTTT.